The T cell receptor beta chain under discussion was sequenced for a study of T-cell reconstitution after alpha-beta-depleted transplantation in children. The study's findings and limits: T cells produced anew were the main source of T-cell counts and diversity one year after transplant. After transplant, at about two months, alpha-beta T cells were reportedly derived from several hundred expanded graft clones.

This CDR3 has 16 amino acids. V lost 8 bases and J lost 0, with 17 bases in between. Looked up from germline, CDR1 is MNHNS and CDR2 is SASEGT. Turning to this clonotype: Its antigen is unidentified.

Unique molecular identifiers were incorporated into the prepared TCRbeta library. TCRdb reprocessed the PCR reads with MiXCR, giving one entry per CDR3 protein. The profile covers about 290,000 distinct CDR3 sequences, with about 7.3% appearing a single time and around 10% taken by the ten largest. The gene calls are TRBV6-1 and TRBJ2-4; a possible D gene is TRBD2 (5 bases). The receptor comes from a female patient aged 2-9 years who had a stem cell transplant for Fanconi anemia, so the T cells may come from the graft donor. The specimen comprised peripheral blood, sampled 360 days after TCRalphabeta/CD19-depleted stem cell transplant. The CDR3 region is CASQERSKIAKNIQYF. CDR3 DNA: TGTGCCAGCCAGGAGCGGAGTAAGATAGCCAAAAACATTCAGTACTTC.